This TCR beta chain stems from a study of CD8+ T cells in alopecia areata. cDNA serving as the sequencing template came from extracted, reverse transcribed RNA. Only in-frame clones appear in the TCRdb table, and some are missing; sequencing was by immunoSEQ multiplex PCR. This table has 120,000 or so clones, 35% to 45% appearing once. From germline, CDR1 is LNHDA and CDR2 SQIVND (reference sequence). This CDR3 spans 13 amino acids. V lost 2 bases and J lost 8, with 10 bases in between. This sequence originates from a human donor with alopecia areata. This chain links TRBV19 with TRBJ2-1; D ambiguous. The material sequenced was CD4+ T cells sorted from blood. The CDR3 sequence: CASSIRASDEQFF. The CDR3 DNA is TGTGCCAGTAGTATACGAGCTTCCGATGAGCAGTTCTTC.